This TCR beta chain derives from a study of metastatic and nonmetastatic thyroid tumors. Study at large: The study looked at repertoires side by side in blood and in tumor or nodule tissue from malignant and benign thyroid patients.

This clone was picked up many times. Its antigen is still unknown. Study conclusions and caveats: It was reportedly found that TCR beta diversity was significantly higher in malignant thyroid tumors than in benign nodules, a difference seen in both blood and tumor samples.

Original processing methods: The study took CDR3 differences across clinicopathological groups and made a distant-metastasis classifier for papillary thyroid cancer from them. TCRdb re-clonotyped the PCR reads via MiXCR. These V and J calls derive from TCRdb rather than the authors' analysis. The table includes about 16,000 clones, about 20% detected once. The V gene's germline CDR1 is LGHDT and CDR2 YNNKEL (reference sequence). V lost 5 bases to trimming and J lost 7 bases, with 15 bases between them. There are 13 residues in the CDR3. Every patient was untreated before thyroid surgery. Material: adjacent normal tissue. The genes are TRBV3-1 and TRBJ2-7; D possibly corresponds to TRBD1 (5 bases). The TCR originated in a female donor with papillary thyroid cancer or a benign thyroid nodule (not recorded which). Some clones in this sample may be carry-over from other donors' samples. CDR3 protein: CASSSGLVGEQYF. CDR3 nucleotides: TGTGCCAGCAGCTCAGGGTTAGTTGGTGAGCAGTACTTC.